The 14 T cell receptor beta chains listed next were all sequenced from one sample in a study of T cells in Graves' hyperthyroidism and ophthalmopathy. RNA transcripts provided the source from which TCR beta CDR3 regions were amplified. The TCR CDR3 first-round RT-PCR relied on the HTBI primer set. TCRdb called the multiplex PCR reads again in MiXCR, with one record for every CDR3 protein. The sample consists of nearly 600,000 distinct CDR3 sequences, approximately 15% of them appearing once. The specimen sequenced was blood. These receptor sequences come from a woman in her 30s with Graves' hyperthyroidism that later progressed to Graves' ophthalmopathy.

This clonotype was detected a few times. This chain links TRBV7-9 with TRBJ2-7, with 8 positions matching TRBD2. V shed 5 bases and J 3 bases; nucleotides not matched to a gene: 9. CDR1 and CDR2 from the germline V gene are SEHNR and FQNEAQ (reference sequence). The CDR3 is made up of 15 amino acids. This CDR3 is CASSPPGGGFYEQYF. The CDR3 DNA follows: TGTGCCAGCAGCCCTCCGGGGGGGGGTTTCTACGAGCAGTACTTC.

This clonotype was seen many times. J is TRBJ2-1 and V is TRBV3-1; TRBD2 matches at 9 bases. V shed 8 bases, J shed 5 bases, and the junction held 4 bases outside the gene matches. The CDR3 is 13 amino acids. Germline lookup yields CDR1 LGHDT and CDR2 YNNKEL (reference sequence). CDR3 DNA: TGTGCCAGCGGCGGGAGGGGTGACAATGAGCAGTTCTTC. Residues: CASGGRGDNEQFF.

The rearrangement uses TRBV7-2 and TRBJ1-1; TRBD1 agrees at 8 bases. The ends lost 4 bases at V and 1 base at J; junction bases unmatched: 8. Per the germline V gene, CDR1 is SGHTA and CDR2 is FQGNSA. The CDR3 contains 16 residues. The CDR3 protein is CASSSADRGENTEAFF. The DNA of the CDR3 is TGTGCCAGCAGCTCAGCCGACAGGGGAGAGAACACTGAAGCTTTCTTT.

This clonotype was observed at least ten times. The rearrangement joins TRBV11-3 to TRBJ1-1; D is unresolved. Trimming removed 5 bases from V and 2 bases from J, with 12 bases in between. The length of the CDR3 is 14 residues. Germline assignment: CDR1 SGHNT and CDR2 YENEEA. The CDR3 DNA follows: TGTGCCAGCAGCGTACGGAATATTAACACTGAAGCTTTCTTT. As protein: CASSVRNINTEAFF.

This clonotype showed up just a few times. The chain carries TRBV6-2 or TRBV6-3 and TRBJ2-1, with D tentatively TRBD2 (6 bases). V gave up 2 bases and J gave up 0 bases, with 14 bases separating them. Germline CDR1 is MNHEY and CDR2 is SVGEGT. CDR3 length: 17 residues. Here the CDR3 reads CASSYQPREPSYNEQFF. CDR3 coding DNA: TGTGCCAGCAGTTACCAACCTCGGGAGCCCTCCTACAATGAGCAGTTCTTC.

This clonotype appeared many times. The chain has TRBV9 and TRBJ1-3; unclear D gene. Deletions cut 6 bases from V and 0 bases from J, with 10 bases between. CDR1 is SGDLS and CDR2 is YYNGEE in the germline V gene. The CDR3 runs 14 residues. CDR3 in amino acids: CASTLGVSGNTIYF. CDR3 DNA sequence: TGTGCCAGCACCCTAGGAGTCTCTGGAAACACCATATATTTT.

This clonotype showed up many times. The chain carries TRBV7-2 and TRBJ1-5; unclear D gene. Trimming removed 2 bases at V and 6 bases at J, with 11 bases between. CDR3 length: 14 amino acids. Germline loops: CDR1 SGHTA, CDR2 FQGNSA. Here the CDR3 DNA reads TGTGCCAGCAGCTTAAGCGGATGGGGTCAGCCCCAGCATTTT. Encoded protein: CASSLSGWGQPQHF.

This clonotype appeared many times. The chain combines TRBV6-2 or TRBV6-3 with TRBJ2-1; TRBD2 matches at 8 bases. V dropped 4 bases and J dropped 12; count of bases not matched to a gene: 8. This CDR3 comprises 13 residues. In germline, CDR1 is MNHEY, CDR2 SVGEGT. CDR3 loop: CASSSTGLARQFF. DNA for the CDR3: TGTGCCAGCAGTTCCACCGGACTAGCCAGGCAGTTCTTC.

This clonotype was seen many times. V usage is TRBV6-1 and J usage is TRBJ1-1, with 12 nucleotides matching TRBD1. This CDR3 has 17 residues. Germline assignment: CDR1 MNHNS and CDR2 SASEGT. V lost 4 bases and J lost 2; bases outside the gene matches: 8. Written as DNA, the CDR3 is TGTGCCAGCAGTGCGAGGGGGACAGGGGGCGAAAACACTGAAGCTTTCTTT. This encodes CASSARGTGGENTEAFF.

This clonotype was counted only a few times. The J gene is TRBJ2-7, the V gene TRBV4-1; D unresolved. This CDR3 contains 15 residues. The germline V gene encodes CDR1 MGHRA and CDR2 YSYEKL. Deletions cut 0 bases from V and 0 bases from J, with 9 bases between. The CDR3 is CASSQEPGSSYEQYF. CDR3 in DNA: TGCGCCAGCAGCCAAGAACCGGGCTCCTCCTACGAGCAGTACTTC.

This clonotype appeared many times. The chain employs TRBV2 and TRBJ1-5, with D possibly matching TRBD1 (6 bases). CDR3 length: 15 residues. The germline CDR1 and CDR2 sequences are SNHLY and FYNNEI. The V and J ends lost 0 bases and 4 bases respectively, with 10 bases between them. Here the CDR3 DNA reads TGTGCCAGCAGTGAAGCAGGGGGGAGTAATCAGCCCCAGCATTTT. Translating it yields CASSEAGGSNQPQHF.

Regarding this clonotype: This sequence may be a read error, since a much larger clone differs from it by one base. V and J are TRBV30 and TRBJ2-1; D unresolved. The J call could be wrong; TRBJ2-7 is a better fit for the DNA end. The CDR3 covers 13 residues. Germline V gene lookup returns CDR1 GTSNPN and CDR2 SVGIG (reference sequence). The CDR3 is CAWSVRPHNEQYF. The CDR3 DNA sequence: TGTGCCTGGAGTGTAAGGCCCCACAATGAGCAGTACTTC.

This clonotype was detected many times. V usage is TRBV19 and J usage is TRBJ2-7; TRBD1 might be the D (6 bases). CDR1 is LNHDA, CDR2 SQIVND, per germline (reference sequence). The CDR3 totals 16 residues. Trimming left V 4 bases short and J 2 bases short, with 18 bases between. The CDR3 protein is CASSTLLGTPTYEQYF. CDR3 DNA: TGTGCCAGTAGTACCCTCCTAGGGACACCCACCTACGAGCAGTACTTC.

The sample holds a few counts of this clonotype. V usage is TRBV9 and J usage is TRBJ2-2; the D gene is possibly TRBD2 (5 bases). V lost 0 bases to trimming and J lost 4 bases, with 7 bases between them. The CDR3 is 14 amino acids. Looked up from germline, CDR1 is SGDLS and CDR2 is YYNGEE. The CDR3 spells CASSVGSATGELFF. The CDR3 coding sequence is TGTGCCAGCAGCGTAGGTAGCGCCACCGGGGAGCTGTTTTTT.